The source of this T cell receptor (beta chain) is a study of cytomegalovirus exposure and HLA in healthy donors. General study findings and limits: A later analysis by the authors found several of the most significant clusters apparently linked to common viral pathogens. Reportedly, diagnosis of cytomegalovirus status by the classifier showed high specificity and sensitivity. In a later analysis, HLA-associated beta chains showed higher expansion and lower generation probabilities than comparable chains.

As for this clone: As yet, its antigen is unknown.

Germline CDR1 reads SGDLS; CDR2 reads YYNGEE. V dropped 1 base and J dropped 9 bases, with 23 bases sitting between them. The CDR3 has 17 amino acids. PCR primers comprised 60 Vbeta and 13 Jbeta primers. The table came from immunoSEQ multiplex PCR; TCRdb's copy has only in-frame clones and leaves some out. The table records approximately 150,000 clones, about 80% of them present only once. The sequence was obtained from a man aged 18 to 30 in good health and CMV-seropositive. Sequenced sample: PBMCs. The chain uses TRBV9 and TRBJ1-5, with no clear D. The CDR3 DNA follows: TGTGCCAGCAGCGTACCCTCCCGCGGGCCGCCTATCGGGCCCCAGCATTTT. It codes for CASSVPSRGPPIGPQHF.